These 31 T cell receptor beta chains were sequenced from one sample in a study of shared clonotypes between healthy human individuals. Sequenced by immunoSEQ multiplex PCR; TCRdb stores in-frame clones only, minus some. The table includes roughly 1.4 million clones, approximately 98.5% detected once. The sample comprised naive CD4+ T cells sorted from blood. The subset here: CD45RA+ positively selected. These receptors all stem from a man younger than 40 in good health.

The chain recombines TRBV5-1 with TRBJ1-1, with 9 bases that match TRBD1. The CDR3 covers 15 residues. Germline V gene data show CDR1 as SGHRS and CDR2 as YFSETQ. V lost 3 bases and J lost 5; bases outside the gene matches: 8. The CDR3 spells CASSWNGQGNTEAFF. In DNA form, the CDR3 reads TGCGCCAGCAGCTGGAACGGACAGGGGAATACTGAAGCTTTCTTT.

The rearrangement uses TRBV10-1 and TRBJ2-7; D is unresolved. Germline V lookup: CDR1 WNHNN, CDR2 SYGVQD (reference sequence). The length of the CDR3 is 13 residues. V lost 6 bases and J 3 bases, leaving 12 bases between the germline ends. CDR3 nucleotides: TGCGCCAGCAGCCCCAACATACTCTACGAGCAGTACTTC. Translating it yields CASSPNILYEQYF.

The CDR3 DNA is TGTGCCAGCAGCTTTCTAGCGGTAAGGGCAGATACGCAGTATTTT. It is translated as CASSFLAVRADTQYF. The chain has TRBV7-2 and TRBJ2-3, with 7 positions matching TRBD2. Losses at the gene ends were 3 bases for V and 4 bases for J; bases not matched to a gene: 7. Germline loops: CDR1 SGHTA, CDR2 FQGNSA. The length of the CDR3 is 15 residues.

This chain joins TRBV28 and TRBJ2-1, with D perhaps TRBD2 (5 bases). The length of the CDR3 is 16 residues. V shed 6 bases and J shed 6 bases, with 21 bases lying between them. In germline, CDR1 is MDHEN, CDR2 SYDVKM. CDR3: CASSLRLGLATNEQFF. The CDR3 region has the DNA TGTGCCAGCAGCCTTAGGCTGGGCCTAGCAACCAATGAGCAGTTCTTC.

V and J are TRBV28 and TRBJ2-7; TRBD1 agrees at 9 bases. The J segment lost 5 bases and the V segment lost 6 bases, leaving 8 bases of the junction unmatched. The CDR3 is made up of 14 amino acids. CDR1 is MDHEN, CDR2 SYDVKM, per germline. The DNA for the CDR3 is TGTGCCAGCAGGCCCGACAGGGGGAAGGACGAGCAGTACTTC. Translating it yields CASRPDRGKDEQYF.

V is TRBV5-1 and J is TRBJ2-7; 8 bases are a match to TRBD1. CDR3 length: 17 residues. V dropped 2 bases and J dropped 4; count of bases not matched to a gene: 14. The germline V gene encodes CDR1 SGHRS and CDR2 YFSETQ. The CDR3 DNA sequence: TGCGCCAGCAGCTTTGGGGAAGTCAGGACAGGGTTTTACGAGCAGTACTTC. It specifies CASSFGEVRTGFYEQYF.

The CDR3 nucleotides are TGTGCCAGCAGTGTGGCTTCGGGCAGGGGAGGCTATGGCTACACCTTC. Protein sequence: CASSVASGRGGYGYTF. The chain is built from TRBV2 and TRBJ1-2, with D perhaps matching TRBD1 (6 bases). From germline, CDR1 is SNHLY and CDR2 FYNNEI. This CDR3 is built from 16 residues. Trimming took 4 bases from V and 4 from J, leaving 19 bases between them.

The chain uses TRBV2 and TRBJ1-5; 8 nucleotides agree with TRBD1. This CDR3 comprises 15 residues. The V segment lost 5 bases and the J segment 2 bases; nucleotides outside the gene matches: 5. CDR1 SNHLY and CDR2 FYNNEI come from the germline V gene. The CDR3 reads CASSWLTGGNQPQHF. In nucleotides, the CDR3 is TGTGCCAGCAGTTGGCTGACAGGGGGCAATCAGCCCCAGCATTTT.

This clone was picked up one time. The chain employs TRBV11-2 and TRBJ2-7; weak D call: TRBD2 (6 bases). This CDR3 comprises 17 residues. Germline values: CDR1 SGHAT, CDR2 FQNNGV. V gave up 3 bases and J gave up 7 bases, with 25 bases separating them. This CDR3 reads CASSLPPGSFLGREQYF. CDR3 bases: TGTGCCAGCAGCTTGCCCCCCGGGTCATTCTTAGGGAGGGAGCAGTACTTC. Full variable domain (remainder filled in from reference TRBV11-2 and TRBJ2-7): EAGVAQSPRYKIIEKRQSVAFWCNPISGHATLYWYQQILGQGPKLLIQFQNNGVVDDSQLPKDRFSAERLKGVDSTLKIQPAKLEDSAVYLCASSLPPGSFLGREQYFGPGTRLTVT.

V usage is TRBV18 and J usage is TRBJ2-7; 7 nucleotides agree with TRBD2. With 0 bases clipped from V and 4 bases from J, the junction kept 6 bases outside the gene matches. Germline V gene sequence: CDR1 KGHSH, CDR2 LQKENI. The CDR3 is 15 residues long. CDR3 nucleotides: TGTGCCAGCTCACCACCGGGGAGGGGTGCTTACGAGCAGTACTTC. Translating gives CASSPPGRGAYEQYF.

The genes are TRBV15 and TRBJ1-5; maybe TRBD1 (5 bases). This CDR3 is built from 17 residues. The V gene lost 1 base and the J gene lost 0 bases, with 13 bases spanning the gap. Per the germline V gene, CDR1 is LNHNV and CDR2 is YYDKDF (reference sequence). This CDR3 reads CATSRAGGGNSNQPQHF. The CDR3, as DNA: TGTGCCACCAGCAGAGCTGGGGGGGGGAATAGCAATCAGCCCCAGCATTTT. Looking up the rest from reference TRBV15 and TRBJ1-5 gives the full variable domain: DAMVIQNPRYQVTQFGKPVTLSCSQTLNHNVMYWYQQKSSQAPKLLFHYYDKDFNNEADTPDNFQSRRPNTSFCFLDIRSPGLGDTAMYLCATSRAGGGNSNQPQHFGDGTRLSIL.

The chain has TRBV6-1 and TRBJ2-2; the D is unclear. Germline CDR1 and CDR2: MNHNS and SASEGT. The V gene lost 5 bases and the J gene lost 0 bases, with 7 bases spanning the gap. This CDR3 has 14 residues. CDR3 loop: CASSPSPNTGELFF. The CDR3 region has the DNA TGTGCCAGCAGTCCCAGTCCGAACACCGGGGAGCTGTTTTTT.

This sequence joins TRBV14 and TRBJ1-2, with TRBD1 as a possible D gene (5 bases). Germline-derived CDR1 and CDR2 are SGHDN and FVKESK. The CDR3 runs 12 residues. The ends were cut back, 5 bases at V and 7 bases at J, with 11 bases in the middle. In nucleotides, the CDR3 is TGTGCCAGCAGCACCGGGGCGGGTGGCTACACCTTC. Its protein is CASSTGAGGYTF.

This clone has only one observation. The rearrangement uses TRBV11-3 and TRBJ2-7; the D is unclear. Germline assignment: CDR1 SGHNT and CDR2 YENEEA. V shed 4 bases and J shed 2 bases, with 12 bases lying between them. The CDR3 totals 14 residues. The CDR3 coding sequence is TGTGCCAGCAGCTCCCCCAGGCGACCCTACGAGCAGTACTTC. Residues: CASSSPRRPYEQYF. The whole variable domain, remainder taken from reference TRBV11-3 and TRBJ2-7, is EAGVVQSPRYKIIEKKQPVAFWCNPISGHNTLYWYLQNLGQGPELLIRYENEEAVDDSQLPKDRFSAERLKGVDSTLKIQPAELGDSAVYLCASSSPRRPYEQYFGPGTRLTVT.

The chain links TRBV4-3 to TRBJ2-3; D ambiguous. Trimming shortened V by 0 bases and J by 4 bases, and 5 bases separated the two germline ends. The CDR3 extends over 13 amino acids. CDR1 and CDR2 (germline): LGHNA, YSLEER. CDR3 sequence: CASSQEIPDTQYF. CDR3 sequence (DNA): TGCGCCAGCAGCCAAGAGATCCCAGATACGCAGTATTTT.

CDR3 in amino acids: CASRETGGLGYTF. As DNA, the CDR3 is TGTGCCAGCAGGGAGACAGGGGGCTTGGGCTACACCTTC. The chain combines TRBV6-1 with TRBJ1-2; TRBD1 matches 10 bases. The CDR3 has 13 amino acids. V was pared by 6 bases and J by 8 bases, with 6 bases of the junction left unmatched. Germline lookup yields CDR1 MNHNS and CDR2 SASEGT.

This chain connects TRBV7-2 to TRBJ1-3; D is uncertain. The V gene's germline CDR1 is SGHTA and CDR2 FQGNSA. The CDR3 runs to 13 residues. Trimming pared 1 base from V and 4 bases from J, leaving 5 bases between. The CDR3 DNA sequence: TGTGCCAGCAGCTTAGGCTGGGGAAACACCATATATTTT. The encoded protein is CASSLGWGNTIYF.

This clone was observed once. The V gene is TRBV10-3, the J gene TRBJ1-2; TRBD1 is a possible D gene (5 bases). CDR1 is ENHRY and CDR2 is SYGVKD in the germline V gene. V lost 5 bases and J lost 7, with 11 bases in between. There are 12 residues in the CDR3. The CDR3 coding sequence is TGTGCCATCAGTCAGGGCTTGGGTGGCTACACCTTC. Its protein is CAISQGLGGYTF.

This clone was seen just once. The chain combines TRBV7-8 with TRBJ1-1, with no clear D. The V end lost 5 bases, the J end lost 11 bases, and 15 bases lay between the germline ends. Per the germline V gene, CDR1 is SGHVS and CDR2 is FQNEAQ. The CDR3 sequence is 12 residues long. This CDR3 reads CASSPTGLPAFF. The CDR3 DNA is TGTGCCAGCAGCCCGACCGGCCTACCCGCTTTCTTT.

This chain connects TRBV28 to TRBJ1-1; the D is unclear. There are 14 residues in the CDR3. Germline lookup yields CDR1 MDHEN and CDR2 SYDVKM. Trimming took 5 bases from V and 1 from J, leaving 11 bases between them. The CDR3 loop is CASSPPAENTEAFF. The CDR3 DNA reads TGTGCCAGCAGTCCCCCCGCGGAGAACACTGAAGCTTTCTTT.

J is TRBJ2-7 and V is TRBV5-4; D uncertain. Germline V lookup: CDR1 SGHNT, CDR2 YYREEE (reference sequence). CDR3 length: 15 residues. The V end was cut by 4 bases, the J end by 7 bases, with 21 bases between. The CDR3 sequence is CASSPRGQPGWEQYF. The CDR3 DNA reads as TGTGCCAGCAGCCCTCGTGGCCAGCCTGGGTGGGAGCAGTACTTC.

This chain joins TRBV6-5 and TRBJ1-1; D is perhaps TRBD1 (5 bases). The ends were cut back, 3 bases at V and 0 bases at J, with 11 bases in the middle. From germline, CDR1 is MNHEY and CDR2 SVGAGI. This CDR3 spans 15 amino acids. Here the CDR3 DNA reads TGTGCCAGCAGTTATTTGGGGGGATTGAACACTGAAGCTTTCTTT. The encoded protein is CASSYLGGLNTEAFF.

The J gene is TRBJ2-1, the V gene TRBV5-4; D is undetermined. CDR3 length: 14 residues. V was trimmed by 1 base and J by 5 bases, leaving 10 bases between them. Germline V gene data show CDR1 as SGHNT and CDR2 as YYREEE (reference sequence). CDR3: CASSLSRTHNEQFF. CDR3 coding DNA: TGTGCCAGCAGCTTGTCGCGGACCCACAATGAGCAGTTCTTC.

The V gene is TRBV7-6, the J gene TRBJ2-5; D unresolved. Trimming took 1 base from V and 5 from J, leaving 11 bases between them. CDR3 size: 14 residues. Germline V gives CDR1 SGHVS, CDR2 FNYEAQ. This chain's CDR3 is CASSLGTVLETQYF. For the CDR3, the DNA is TGTGCCAGCAGCTTAGGAACAGTTTTGGAGACCCAGTACTTC.

A single count supports this clone. The genes are TRBV20-1 and TRBJ2-7, with D hard to call. CDR1 and CDR2 from the germline V gene are DFQATT and SNEGSKA (reference sequence). CDR3 size: 11 residues. V lost 2 bases and J lost 6, with 8 bases in between. CDR3 in amino acids: CSARLFPEQYF. In nucleotides, the CDR3 is TGCAGTGCTAGATTGTTTCCCGAGCAGTACTTC.

Concerning this clone: Other nucleotide sequences from this sample produce the same CDR3. The genes are TRBV5-1 and TRBJ2-7; no clear D gene. V shed 4 bases and J shed 3 bases, with 8 bases lying between them. The V gene's germline CDR1 is SGHRS and CDR2 YFSETQ. The CDR3 length is 12 residues. The CDR3 DNA follows: TGCGCCAGCAGCCTGGGCGACTACGAGCAGTACTTC. Its translation: CASSLGDYEQYF.

The chain has TRBV28 and TRBJ2-5, with unresolved D. Germline values: CDR1 MDHEN, CDR2 SYDVKM. The CDR3 consists of 12 residues. The V gene lost 5 bases and the J gene lost 0 bases, with 4 bases spanning the gap. CDR3 region: CASSVNQETQYF. The CDR3 DNA sequence: TGTGCCAGCAGTGTGAACCAAGAGACCCAGTACTTC.

The rearrangement uses TRBV5-1 and TRBJ2-1, with 7 bases matching TRBD2. The V segment lost 5 bases and the J segment 9 bases; nucleotides outside the gene matches: 8. The CDR3 covers 13 residues. Germline assignment: CDR1 SGHRS and CDR2 YFSETQ. CDR3 region: CASRYTSDGEQFF. The DNA of the CDR3 is TGCGCCAGCAGGTATACTAGCGACGGTGAGCAGTTCTTC. Variable domain in full (rest from reference TRBV5-1 and TRBJ2-1): KAGVTQTPRYLIKTRGQQVTLSCSPISGHRSVSWYQQTPGQGLQFLFEYFSETQRNKGNFPGRFSGRQFSNSRSEMNVSTLELGDSALYLCASRYTSDGEQFFGPGTRLTVL.

This clone was counted a single time. The chain has TRBV28 and TRBJ2-5, with D unclear. The CDR3 covers 13 residues. Germline V gives CDR1 MDHEN, CDR2 SYDVKM. Trimming cost V 4 bases and J 2 bases, with 8 bases left between them. The CDR3 sequence is CASSWGRQETQYF. DNA for the CDR3: TGTGCCAGCAGTTGGGGTCGGCAAGAGACCCAGTACTTC. The full variable domain, with the rest looked up from reference TRBV28 and TRBJ2-5, is DVKVTQSSRYLVKRTGEKVFLECVQDMDHENMFWYRQDPGLGLRLIYFSYDVKMKEKGDIPEGYSVSREKKERFSLILESASTNQTSMYLCASSWGRQETQYFGPGTRLLVL.

This chain joins TRBV1 and TRBJ2-7; TRBD2, as called in the table, went unchecked against the DNA. TRBV1 is deemed a pseudogene. The CDR3 runs 15 residues. The CDR3 loop is CTSSQTSGTVYEQYF. The CDR3 DNA sequence: TGCACCAGCAGCCAGACTAGCGGGACTGTATACGAGCAGTACTTC.

J is TRBJ1-2 and V is TRBV27; D possibly corresponds to TRBD1 (6 bases). In germline, CDR1 is MNHEY, CDR2 SMNVEV (reference sequence). The CDR3 is made up of 13 amino acids. V was pared by 7 bases and J by 4 bases, with 13 bases between. The CDR3 coding sequence is TGTGCCAGCATTAAACCGGACAGCTATGGCTACACCTTC. Amino acids: CASIKPDSYGYTF.